This section outlines one T cell receptor beta chain sequence together with its context. CDR1 and CDR2 from the germline V gene are LNHNV and YYDKDF (reference sequence). V lost 3 bases and J lost 4, with 13 bases in between. The CDR3 runs 15 residues. Authors' processing steps: From reference gene primer amplification, estimates of nucleated cell counts were derived. Only in-frame clones appear in the TCRdb table, and some are missing; sequencing was by immunoSEQ multiplex PCR. V and J calls and clone size are copied from that table; D and trimming were computed from the DNA. This table has approximately 140,000 clones, roughly 85% appearing once. The data are from a study of blood T cell repertoires in COVID-19. About the study: Acute and convalescent COVID-19 samples came from the United States, Italy and Spain. From T cells, B-cell-depleted T cells, or PBMCs came the material, which was cDNA or gDNA.

The sequence was obtained from a man in his 60s with acute or convalescent COVID-19. The V and J genes are TRBV15 and TRBJ1-5, with D possibly matching TRBD1 (5 bases). Input material: peripheral blood. CDR3 nucleotide sequence: TGTGCCACCAGCAGTGTCGGCGGGGCAAATCAGCCCCAGCATTTT. It yields the protein CATSSVGGANQPQHF.